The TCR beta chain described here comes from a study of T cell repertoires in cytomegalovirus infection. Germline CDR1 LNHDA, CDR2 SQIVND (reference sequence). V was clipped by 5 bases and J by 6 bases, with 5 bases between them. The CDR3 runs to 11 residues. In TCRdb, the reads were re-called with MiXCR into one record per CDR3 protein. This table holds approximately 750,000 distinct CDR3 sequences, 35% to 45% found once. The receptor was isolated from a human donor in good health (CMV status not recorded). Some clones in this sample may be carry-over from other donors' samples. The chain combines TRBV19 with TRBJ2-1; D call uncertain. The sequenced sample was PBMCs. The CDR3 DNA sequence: TGTGCCAGTAGTGTCAGCAATGAGCAGTTCTTC. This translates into CASSVSNEQFF. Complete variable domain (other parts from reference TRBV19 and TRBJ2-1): DGGITQSPKYLFRKEGQNVTLSCEQNLNHDAMYWYRQDPGQGLRLIYYSQIVNDFQKGDIAEGYSVSREKKESFPLTVTSAQKNPTAFYLCASSVSNEQFFGPGTRLTVL.